These 18 T cell receptor beta chains were all obtained from the same sample, sequenced in a study of blood T cell repertoires in COVID-19. The data were produced by immunoSEQ multiplex PCR, yet TCRdb's version contains in-frame clones alone and is incomplete. This table holds approximately 96,000 clones, approximately 90% found once. Sequencing was done on a sample of peripheral blood. These receptor sequences come from a man aged 55-75 years with acute or convalescent COVID-19.

This sequence joins TRBV4-3 and TRBJ2-2; weak D call: TRBD1 (6 bases). The CDR3 contains 17 residues. CDR1 and CDR2 (germline): LGHNA, YSLEER. V lost 4 bases to trimming and J lost 6 bases, with 21 bases between them. The DNA of the CDR3 is TGCGCCAGCAGCCCCTCAAGGACCCAGGGGATGGCCGGGGAGCTGTTTTTT. Protein sequence: CASSPSRTQGMAGELFF.

This rearrangement joins TRBV5-8 to TRBJ2-3; 7 bases are shared with TRBD2. Germline V gene sequence: CDR1 SGHTS, CDR2 YDEGEE. The CDR3 has 16 amino acids. J gave up 4 bases and V 0 bases, and 8 bases lay outside the gene matches. The CDR3 nucleotides read TGTGCCAGCAGCTTGGCCGTGGGGGGGTTCCCAGATACGCAGTATTTT. The encoded protein is CASSLAVGGFPDTQYF.

V is TRBV7-8 and J is TRBJ2-5; D unresolved. With 5 bases removed from V and 5 bases from J, the gap between germline ends came to 9 bases. From germline, CDR1 is SGHVS and CDR2 FQNEAQ. The CDR3 contains 12 residues. CDR3 sequence: CASSPGRETQYF. The DNA of the CDR3 is TGTGCCAGCAGCCCCGGCAGGGAGACCCAGTACTTC.

V is TRBV6-6 and J is TRBJ2-1; D gene ambiguous. The CDR3 covers 12 residues. V dropped 10 bases and J dropped 8 bases, with 15 bases sitting between them. The V gene's germline CDR1 is MNHNY and CDR2 SVGAGI (reference sequence). Here the CDR3 DNA reads TGTGCCATTCGAGTAGCTTCGGATGAGCAGTTCTTC. It encodes CAIRVASDEQFF.

The chain couples TRBV9 to TRBJ2-3, with 8 bases fitting TRBD2. The CDR3 totals 15 residues. The V gene end was trimmed by 2 bases and the J gene end by 0 bases; junction bases not matched to a gene: 2. Germline loops: CDR1 SGDLS, CDR2 YYNGEE. DNA for the CDR3: TGTGCCAGCAGCGTGAGCGGGAGTAGCACAGATACGCAGTATTTT. Translating it yields CASSVSGSSTDTQYF.

The chain joins TRBV19 to TRBJ2-1; 7 nucleotides line up with TRBD1. Germline V lookup: CDR1 LNHDA, CDR2 SQIVND (reference sequence). Trimming removed 2 bases from V and 9 bases from J; junction bases left unmatched: 10. CDR3 size: 15 residues. The DNA of the CDR3 is TGTGCCAGTAGTATATCGGCAGGGGGAAGGAGTGAGCAGTTCTTC. Its translation: CASSISAGGRSEQFF.

This clone appeared a single time. This sequence joins TRBV18 and TRBJ2-5; 7 bases fit TRBD1. V trimming: 8 bases; J trimming: 1 base; junction bases outside the gene matches: 1. The length of the CDR3 is 12 residues. Germline CDR1 is KGHSH and CDR2 is LQKENI. CDR3 sequence (DNA): TGTGCCAGCAACAGGGGCCAAGAGACCCAGTACTTC. It translates to CASNRGQETQYF.

The rearrangement links TRBV2 to TRBJ2-1; 7 nucleotides line up with TRBD1. This CDR3 is 14 amino acids long. Trimming cost V 4 bases and J 10 bases; bases outside gene matches: 10. Germline loops: CDR1 SNHLY, CDR2 FYNNEI. CDR3 loop: CASSALGQDGEQFF. The CDR3 DNA follows: TGTGCCAGCAGTGCATTAGGACAGGACGGCGAGCAGTTCTTC.

The J gene is TRBJ2-7, the V gene TRBV2, with no clear D. The CDR3 is 10 residues long. V lost 3 bases to trimming and J lost 9 bases, with 6 bases between them. The germline V gene encodes CDR1 SNHLY and CDR2 FYNNEI. The CDR3 nucleotides read TGTGCCAGCAGTGATTCTCGGCAGTACTTC. It is translated as CASSDSRQYF.

CDR3 DNA: TGTGCCTGGAGTGCTGGGGGAGGTCAGCCCCAGCATTTT. It translates to CAWSAGGGQPQHF. This chain connects TRBV30 to TRBJ1-5; D is possibly TRBD1 (5 bases). Trimming shortened V by 1 base and J by 6 bases, and 10 bases separated the two germline ends. The germline V gene has CDR1 GTSNPN and CDR2 SVGIG (reference sequence). CDR3 length: 13 residues. Using reference TRBV30 and TRBJ1-5 for the parts outside the CDR3, the full variable domain is SQTIHQWPATLVQPVGSPLSLECTVEGTSNPNLYWYRQAAGRGLQLLFYSVGIGQISSEVPQNLSASRPQDRQFILSSKKLLLSDSGFYLCAWSAGGGQPQHFGDGTRLSIL.

The J gene is TRBJ2-1, the V gene TRBV4-2, with 11 bases identical to TRBD2. The V gene end was trimmed by 1 base and the J gene end by 8 bases; junction bases not matched to a gene: 13. Germline V CDR1 and CDR2: LGHNA, YNFKEQ. The CDR3 loop spans 18 amino acids. The CDR3 sequence is CASSQGSSGLAGGDEQFF. CDR3 coding DNA: TGTGCCAGCAGCCAAGGCTCGTCAGGACTAGCGGGCGGGGATGAGCAGTTCTTC.

The V and J genes are TRBV4-2 and TRBJ1-3; D unresolved. V lost 1 base and J 0 bases, leaving 10 bases between the germline ends. CDR3 length: 16 amino acids. Germline CDR1 LGHNA, CDR2 YNFKEQ. DNA of the CDR3: TGTGCCAGCAGCCAAGGTTCCGGGAGCTCTGGAAACACCATATATTTT. Protein sequence: CASSQGSGSSGNTIYF.

A remark on this clone: The sample contains more than one DNA sequence encoding this CDR3. The J gene is TRBJ2-5, the V gene TRBV7-6; 7 nucleotides agree with TRBD2. Germline V gene data show CDR1 as SGHVS and CDR2 as FNYEAQ. Unmatched junction bases numbered 1, after V lost 3 bases and J lost 0 bases. CDR3 length: 14 amino acids. CDR3 coding DNA: TGTGCCAGCAGCTTGGGGGGGAACCAAGAGACCCAGTACTTC. It encodes CASSLGGNQETQYF.

The chain is built from TRBV20-1 and TRBJ1-2; D is perhaps TRBD1 (5 bases). The length of the CDR3 is 11 residues. Germline CDR1 DFQATT, CDR2 SNEGSKA (reference sequence). V was pared by 7 bases and J by 9 bases, with 15 bases between. CDR3 bases: TGCAGTGGGCAGTGGTTGGACAGCTACACCTTC. Its protein is CSGQWLDSYTF.

This chain uses TRBV5-5 with TRBJ2-1; D may be TRBD2 (5 bases). This CDR3 region has 15 residues. Germline lookup yields CDR1 SGHKS and CDR2 YYEKEE (reference sequence). The V gene lost 6 bases and the J gene lost 3 bases, with 16 bases spanning the gap. The CDR3 DNA sequence: TGTGCCAGCACATGGTTGAGGGAGTTCTACAATGAGCAGTTCTTC. Translation gives CASTWLREFYNEQFF.

The genes are TRBV5-6 and TRBJ2-7; 7 bases agree with TRBD2. V lost 6 bases to trimming and J lost 5 bases; unmatched junction nucleotides: 11. The CDR3 spans 14 residues. From germline, CDR1 is SGHDT and CDR2 YYEEEE. The CDR3 here is CASTSRGGSHEQYF. The CDR3 nucleotides are TGTGCCAGCACCTCCCGGGGCGGGAGTCACGAGCAGTACTTC.

The chain carries TRBV6-4 and TRBJ1-1, with a possible D match to TRBD1 (5 bases). Trimming removed 6 bases at V and 0 bases at J, with 8 bases between. Germline-derived CDR1 and CDR2 are MRHNA and SNTAGT. The CDR3 extends over 13 amino acids. CDR3 DNA: TGTGCCAGCAGCGAACAGGTGAACACTGAAGCTTTCTTT. Residues: CASSEQVNTEAFF.

In nucleotides, the CDR3 is TGTGCCAGCAGCTTAGTGGGCCGCTACGAGCAGTACTTC. Translating it yields CASSLVGRYEQYF. This chain links TRBV7-2 with TRBJ2-7; D is undetermined. The germline V gene encodes CDR1 SGHTA and CDR2 FQGNSA. Trimming shortened V by 1 base and J by 3 bases, and 7 bases separated the two germline ends. The CDR3 sequence is 13 residues long.